This T cell receptor beta chain was observed in a study of Ad26.COV2.S vaccination and SARS-CoV-2 variants. Notes on the study in general: Participants in the vaccine arm had higher spike-specific TCR breadth; placebo recipients had lower.

Treatment of the sample: around 19 received Ad26.COV2.S at low or high dose, single or two shots; several received placebo; per-sample allocation not given. Specimens were obtained on day 63 following the first vaccine or placebo injection. A word on this clone: The antigen is undetermined.

Produced via immunoSEQ multiplex PCR; TCRdb's table is partial and in-frame only. Of about 280,000 clones listed, about 90% are singletons. Per germline, CDR1 ENHRY and CDR2 SYGVKD. This CDR3 is 13 amino acids long. V was clipped by 4 bases and J by 2 bases; unmatched bases: 1. This sequence joins TRBV10-3 and TRBJ1-2; TRBD1 matches at 7 bases. Here the sequenced sample was peripheral blood, taken in a trial of Ad26.COV2.S vaccine versus placebo. This receptor was obtained from a person between 18 and 65 years old who received the Ad26.COV2.S COVID-19 vaccine or a placebo. Written as DNA, the CDR3 is TGTGCCATCAGTGGGGACAGCAACTATGGCTACACCTTC. It codes for CAISGDSNYGYTF.